The sequence of this T cell receptor (beta chain) was determined in a study of T cell responses to AZD1222 COVID-19 vaccine. Notes on the study in general: Clonal diversity was possibly underestimated; the donors were predominantly white British and more often female. Baseline seropositivity characterized only a handful of AZD1222 recipients. Targets within unmutated variant regions were reportedly found for nearly half of spike-specific TCRs.

Produced via immunoSEQ multiplex PCR; TCRdb's table is partial and in-frame only. In the table there are under 150,000 clones, 80% to 95% of which are singletons. Points on this clone: The target antigen is unknown.

Trimming pared 0 bases from V and 4 bases from J, leaving 10 bases between. Germline V gene lookup returns CDR1 SGDLS and CDR2 YYNGEE. The length of the CDR3 is 15 residues. This receptor was taken from an adult who received the AZD1222 COVID-19 vaccine. The chain uses TRBV9 and TRBJ1-4, with D maybe TRBD1 (5 bases). Material: peripheral blood, obtained 28 days after the second AZD1222 dose. DNA for the CDR3: TGTGCCAGCAGCGTAGGAGGAGGGGTTAATGAAAAACTGTTTTTT. Its protein is CASSVGGGVNEKLFF.